The 30 T cell receptor beta chains below all came from one sample that was sequenced in a study of T cells expressing NK-cell markers. TCRdb reanalyzed the 5' RACE reads, giving one entry per CDR3 protein sequence and no DNA. The listing records around 140,000 distinct CDR3 sequences. The sequenced sample consisted of blood T cells: a sorted CD56 or NKG2C T cell subset, CD4+ or CD8+ T cells, or bulk PBMC T cells (not recorded which). These receptors were obtained from a man aged 18 to 30 in good health.

The chain is built from TRBV28 and TRBJ1-5; the D call of TRBD1 rests on TCRdb alone, since no DNA is present to check it. The CDR3 is 13 amino acids. CDR1 MDHEN and CDR2 SYDVKM come from the germline V gene. CDR3: CASGVADTQAQHF.

The chain is built from TRBV7-9 and TRBJ2-1; TCRdb outputs TRBD1, but without DNA this stays unchecked. The CDR3 is 14 amino acids. Germline V gene lookup returns CDR1 SEHNR and CDR2 FQNEAQ (reference sequence). The CDR3 reads CASSRGGTYNEQFF.

V usage is TRBV14 and J usage is TRBJ2-3; the TRBD2 assignment by TCRdb is unverifiable without DNA. This CDR3 comprises 17 residues. Germline V gene data show CDR1 as SGHDN and CDR2 as FVKESK. CDR3 sequence reads: CASSQRTSAFGTDTQYF.

The genes are TRBV27 and TRBJ2-1; TCRdb picks TRBD2, but there is no DNA to check that call. This CDR3 is 13 amino acids long. Germline V lookup: CDR1 MNHEY, CDR2 SMNVEV (reference sequence). The chain's CDR3 is CASSPAGGNEQFF.

The rearrangement uses TRBV12-3 or TRBV12-4 and TRBJ1-2; the D call from TCRdb, TRBD1, cannot be confirmed without DNA. The CDR3 is made up of 14 amino acids. The CDR3 protein is CASSPGTGSGGYTF.

The J gene is TRBJ2-1, the V gene TRBV29-1; TCRdb's D gene call, TRBD2, goes unchecked for lack of DNA. The length of the CDR3 is 13 residues. Looked up from germline, CDR1 is SQVTM and CDR2 is ANQGSEA. The CDR3 loop reads CSVGGQTSGRPFF.

This chain connects TRBV2 to TRBJ2-1; without DNA, the TCRdb call of TRBD2 cannot be checked. The CDR3 runs to 17 residues. Germline CDR1 reads SNHLY; CDR2 reads FYNNEI. CDR3 residues: CASSVTSGSGSYNEQFF.

J is TRBJ2-1 and V is TRBV6-5. CDR1 and CDR2 from the germline V gene are MNHEY and SVGAGI. The CDR3 is made up of 14 amino acids. CDR3 loop: CASSYSLSYNEQFF.

The chain joins TRBV5-8 to TRBJ2-1. CDR1 and CDR2 from the germline V gene are SGHTS and YDEGEE. CDR3 length: 15 amino acids. Here the CDR3 reads CASSYPDSSYNEQFF.

The chain carries TRBV9 and TRBJ2-3; TCRdb picks TRBD1, but there is no DNA to check that call. Looked up from germline, CDR1 is SGDLS and CDR2 is YYNGEE. The CDR3 is made up of 16 amino acids. The CDR3 sequence is CASSVEVAGGTDTQYF. The whole variable domain, remainder taken from reference TRBV9 and TRBJ2-3, is DSGVTQTPKHLITATGQRVTLRCSPRSGDLSVYWYQQSLDQGLQFLIQYYNGEERAKGNILERFSAQQFPDLHSELNLSSLELGDSALYFCASSVEVAGGTDTQYFGPGTRLTVL.

CDR3 protein: CSVGTGAEQFF. This rearrangement joins TRBV29-1 to TRBJ2-1; TCRdb picks TRBD1, but there is no DNA to check that call. This CDR3 contains 11 residues. The germline V gene has CDR1 SQVTM and CDR2 ANQGSEA.

The chain combines TRBV6-1 with TRBJ1-1; TCRdb's D gene call, TRBD1, goes unchecked for lack of DNA. Germline CDR1 reads MNHNS; CDR2 reads SASEGT. This CDR3 comprises 12 residues. CDR3 in amino acids: CASSPGWGEAFF.

The J gene is TRBJ2-1, the V gene TRBV28; TCRdb names TRBD1, which stays unverified in the absence of DNA. This CDR3 has 16 residues. The V gene's germline CDR1 is MDHEN and CDR2 SYDVKM. The CDR3 here is CASSFPKTGVYNEQFF.

The chain recombines TRBV2 with TRBJ2-3; lacking DNA, the TRBD2 call made by TCRdb goes unchecked. This CDR3 spans 13 amino acids. The germline V gene encodes CDR1 SNHLY and CDR2 FYNNEI. The CDR3 reads CASRGVAVDTQYF.

This sequence joins TRBV7-2 and TRBJ2-1; the D call of TRBD2 rests on TCRdb alone, since no DNA is present to check it. The CDR3 extends over 15 amino acids. The germline gives CDR1 SGHTA, CDR2 FQGNSA. CDR3 protein: CASSVTSGASNEQFF.

This chain links TRBV7-2 with TRBJ1-3. Looked up from germline, CDR1 is SGHTA and CDR2 is FQGNSA. This CDR3 is 17 amino acids long. The CDR3 region is CASSHHGRPRSGNTIYF.

The chain employs TRBV5-1 and TRBJ2-5; TCRdb's D call of TRBD2 is untestable without DNA. The V gene's germline CDR1 is SGHRS and CDR2 YFSETQ. CDR3 size: 15 residues. The CDR3 sequence: CASSLAGGSRETQYF.

The chain joins TRBV7-3 to TRBJ2-2. Germline assignment: CDR1 SGHTA and CDR2 FQGTGA. The CDR3 totals 15 residues. The CDR3 loop reads CASSLTHLNTGELFF.

This chain uses TRBV14 with TRBJ1-2. The germline gives CDR1 SGHDN, CDR2 FVKESK. The CDR3 loop spans 15 amino acids. This CDR3 is CASSKVLLGSYGYTF.

This chain connects TRBV9 to TRBJ1-2; checking the TCRdb D call of TRBD1 is not possible without DNA. The CDR3 consists of 13 residues. CDR1 is SGDLS and CDR2 is YYNGEE in the germline V gene. The CDR3 is CASPGGETYGYTF.

The chain is built from TRBV20-1 and TRBJ1-1; the D gene TCRdb calls, TRBD1, cannot be checked with no DNA. Germline V lookup: CDR1 DFQATT, CDR2 SNEGSKA (reference sequence). The CDR3 spans 15 residues. CDR3 sequence reads: CSAPLDPALNTEAFF.

The chain uses TRBV24-1 and TRBJ2-2; TCRdb's D call, TRBD2, is unchecked because there is no DNA. The CDR3 extends over 13 amino acids. CDR1 and CDR2 from the germline V gene are KGHDR and SFDVKD. CDR3 protein: CATSTGVGGELFF.

J is TRBJ1-4 and V is TRBV29-1; checking the TCRdb D call of TRBD1 is not possible without DNA. Germline CDR1 and CDR2: SQVTM and ANQGSEA. The CDR3 covers 13 residues. CDR3 protein: CSVEGQGTEKLFF.

V gene TRBV4-1 combines with J gene TRBJ2-1; the TCRdb D gene call, TRBD1, has no DNA to confirm it. The CDR3 is 15 residues long. Germline V CDR1 and CDR2: MGHRA, YSYEKL. This CDR3 reads CASSQADISYNEQFF.

V gene TRBV29-1 combines with J gene TRBJ2-3; the D call of TRBD2 rests on TCRdb alone, since no DNA is present to check it. The CDR3 totals 16 residues. CDR1 is SQVTM and CDR2 is ANQGSEA in the germline V gene. The CDR3 spells CSVESPTSGRRDTQYF.

The chain is built from TRBV12-3 or TRBV12-4 and TRBJ2-3. This CDR3 comprises 15 residues. The CDR3 spells CASSLGVRYTDTQYF.

The J gene is TRBJ1-1, the V gene TRBV15; TCRdb names TRBD1, which stays unverified in the absence of DNA. Germline V gene data show CDR1 as LNHNV and CDR2 as YYDKDF (reference sequence). The CDR3 spans 14 residues. Here the CDR3 reads CATSLVGIGTEAFF.

This chain connects TRBV7-9 to TRBJ2-7; TCRdb lists TRBD1, though no DNA is available to test this call. Germline CDR1 is SEHNR and CDR2 is FQNEAQ (reference sequence). The CDR3 covers 16 residues. The CDR3 region is CASSLTQTVFTYEQYF. The whole variable domain, filled in from reference TRBV7-9 and TRBJ2-7, reads DTGVSQNPRHKITKRGQNVTFRCDPISEHNRLYWYRQTLGQGPEFLTYFQNEAQLEKSRLLSDRFSAERPKGSFSTLEIQRTEQGDSAMYLCASSLTQTVFTYEQYFGPGTRLTVT.

The rearrangement joins TRBV7-2 to TRBJ2-1; TCRdb lists TRBD2, though no DNA is available to test this call. The germline gives CDR1 SGHTA, CDR2 FQGNSA. The CDR3 contains 16 residues. CDR3 in amino acids: CASSLGTSGTIHEQFF.

CDR3 residues: CASSPFSGLGYTF. The chain couples TRBV12-3 or TRBV12-4 to TRBJ1-2; the TCRdb D gene call, TRBD1, has no DNA to confirm it. This CDR3 is built from 13 residues.